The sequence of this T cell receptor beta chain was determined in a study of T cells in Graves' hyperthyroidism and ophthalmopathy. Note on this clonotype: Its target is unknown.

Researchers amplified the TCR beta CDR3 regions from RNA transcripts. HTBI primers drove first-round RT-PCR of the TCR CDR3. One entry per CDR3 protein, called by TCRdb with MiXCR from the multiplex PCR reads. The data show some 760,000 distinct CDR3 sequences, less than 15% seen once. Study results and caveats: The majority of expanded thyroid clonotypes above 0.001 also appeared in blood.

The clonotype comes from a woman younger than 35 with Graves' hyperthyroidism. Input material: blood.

CDR3 in DNA: TGTGCCAGCAGTGAGAGACAGGGTGGCGGATTCACCATATATTTT. This sequence encodes CASSERQGGGFTIYF. J is TRBJ1-3 and V is TRBV6-1; 7 bases line up with TRBD1. J gave up 9 bases and V 3 bases, and 11 bases lay outside the gene matches. CDR1 MNHNS and CDR2 SASEGT come from the germline V gene. This CDR3 has 15 amino acids.